Below, 24 T cell receptor beta chains from the same sample are listed, as sequenced in a study of T cells in narcolepsy. TCRdb's table, derived via immunoSEQ multiplex PCR, lists solely in-frame clones and lacks some. The sample lists around 30,000 clones, around 84% occurring once. Sequencing was carried out using memory (CD45RA-) CD4+ T cells from blood. These receptors originate from a human donor in good health.

This sequence joins TRBV6-1 and TRBJ2-1; the D is unclear. From germline, CDR1 is MNHNS and CDR2 SASEGT. The CDR3 totals 13 residues. V dropped 6 bases and J dropped 8 bases, with 14 bases sitting between them. DNA for the CDR3: TGTGCCAGCAGATCGCTACCTAGGGATGAGCAGTTCTTC. Encoded protein: CASRSLPRDEQFF.

The chain couples TRBV12-5 to TRBJ2-2; 9 bases match TRBD1. The J segment lost 9 bases and the V segment lost 6 bases, leaving 11 bases of the junction unmatched. The germline V gene encodes CDR1 LGHNT and CDR2 FRNRAP. This CDR3 contains 15 residues. In DNA, the CDR3 is TGTGCTAGTGGCGGCGGGACAGGGTCTATCCGGGAGCTGTTTTTT. Translation: CASGGGTGSIRELFF.

The rearrangement uses TRBV19 and TRBJ1-4; 11 bases are shared with TRBD1. The germline gives CDR1 LNHDA, CDR2 SQIVND (reference sequence). With V trimmed by 7 bases and J by 7 bases, 11 bases remained unmatched. CDR3 length: 16 amino acids. In nucleotides, the CDR3 is TGTGCCAGTACCCCGGACAGGGGGCGGATCGGTGAAAAACTGTTTTTT. Amino acid sequence: CASTPDRGRIGEKLFF.

Concerning this clone: This sample includes further DNA sequences coding for the same CDR3. The genes are TRBV13 and TRBJ1-1; D gene uncertain. Between the trimmed V and J ends, which lost 5 bases and 2 bases, there was a span of 3 bases. The germline gives CDR1 PRHDT, CDR2 FYEKMQ (reference sequence). The length of the CDR3 is 11 residues. The CDR3 DNA reads as TGTGCCAGCAGCCACAACACTGAAGCTTTCTTT. Translating it yields CASSHNTEAFF.

This chain connects TRBV18 to TRBJ1-1; no clear D. Trimming cost V 0 bases and J 1 base, with 12 bases left between them. Germline CDR1 reads KGHSH; CDR2 reads LQKENI. The CDR3 is 16 residues long. This CDR3 reads CASSPPFRPTNTEAFF. In DNA form, the CDR3 reads TGTGCCAGCTCACCACCATTTCGTCCGACGAACACTGAAGCTTTCTTT.

The CDR3 nucleotides read TGTGCCAGCAGCCCAAGAAGGGCAGAAAGTTCTGGAAACACCATATATTTT. It yields the protein CASSPRRAESSGNTIYF. This sequence joins TRBV9 and TRBJ1-3, with D unresolved. The germline gives CDR1 SGDLS, CDR2 YYNGEE. The V and J ends lost 4 bases and 1 base respectively, with 18 bases between them. There are 17 residues in the CDR3.

This rearrangement joins TRBV6-6 to TRBJ2-7, with TRBD2 identical over 7 bases. Trimming at V came to 7 bases and at J to 0 bases, leaving 3 bases not matched to a gene. The CDR3 contains 13 residues. Germline-derived CDR1 and CDR2 are MNHNY and SVGAGI (reference sequence). DNA of the CDR3: TGTGCCAGCACCCGGGGGGTCTCCTACGAGCAGTACTTC. Translation gives CASTRGVSYEQYF.

CDR3 nucleotides: TGTGCCAGCAGCCCAAATCCGGGGAGCTATGGCTACACCTTC. It translates to CASSPNPGSYGYTF. The rearrangement links TRBV7-3 to TRBJ1-2, with D uncertain. The CDR3 spans 14 residues. Germline V lookup: CDR1 SGHTA, CDR2 FQGTGA. V lost 5 bases to trimming and J lost 4 bases, with 14 bases between them.

The chain recombines TRBV7-2 with TRBJ2-3; D is tentatively TRBD1 or TRBD2 (5 bases each). Germline values: CDR1 SGHTA, CDR2 FQGNSA. Trimming pared 1 base from V and 1 base from J, leaving 9 bases between. This CDR3 has 15 amino acids. CDR3 nucleotides: TGTGCCAGCAGCTTAGGGGACCACGGCACAGATACGCAGTATTTT. Protein: CASSLGDHGTDTQYF.

The CDR3 bases are TGCGCCAGCAGCTCGGGACTAGGAGAAGGGGGTGAGCAGTTCTTC. Its translation is CASSSGLGEGGEQFF. The V gene is TRBV5-1, the J gene TRBJ2-1; 8 positions match TRBD2. V gave up 3 bases and J gave up 9 bases; unmatched junction bases: 11. The CDR3 spans 15 residues. Germline CDR1 reads SGHRS; CDR2 reads YFSETQ. Variable domain in full (rest from reference TRBV5-1 and TRBJ2-1): KAGVTQTPRYLIKTRGQQVTLSCSPISGHRSVSWYQQTPGQGLQFLFEYFSETQRNKGNFPGRFSGRQFSNSRSEMNVSTLELGDSALYLCASSSGLGEGGEQFFGPGTRLTVL.

The rearrangement uses TRBV11-1 and TRBJ1-1, with 8 nucleotides matching TRBD1. V lost 5 bases, J lost 3 bases, and 17 bases stayed unmatched. This CDR3 region has 18 residues. Per the germline V gene, CDR1 is SGHAT and CDR2 is FQDESV (reference sequence). The CDR3 DNA follows: TGTGCCAGCAGCCCCAAGGACAGGGTCAACGGGGTATACACTGAAGCTTTCTTT. This translates into CASSPKDRVNGVYTEAFF.

This clone was seen only a few times. The rearrangement links TRBV19 to TRBJ1-2; D possibly corresponds to TRBD1 (6 bases). Germline V lookup: CDR1 LNHDA, CDR2 SQIVND (reference sequence). CDR3 size: 14 residues. The ends were cut back, 7 bases at V and 3 bases at J, with 15 bases in the middle. Here the CDR3 DNA reads TGTGCCAGTATGAAGGAAGGGGGAGACTATGGCTACACCTTC. This sequence encodes CASMKEGGDYGYTF.

The gene calls are TRBV30 and TRBJ1-3; TRBD1 might be the D (5 bases). The V gene lost 6 bases and the J gene lost 9 bases, with 18 bases spanning the gap. Germline CDR1 GTSNPN, CDR2 SVGIG (reference sequence). The CDR3 totals 13 residues. The chain's CDR3 is CACIGVKSSTIYF. CDR3 DNA: TGTGCCTGTATAGGGGTTAAGTCGAGCACCATATATTTT.

The V call is TRBV7-6, the J call TRBJ2-2, with 10 bases fitting TRBD2. This CDR3 is built from 16 residues. J was trimmed by 4 bases and V by 4 bases; bases with no gene match: 6. The germline V gene encodes CDR1 SGHVS and CDR2 FNYEAQ. This CDR3 reads CASSSWTSGTTGELFF. CDR3 in DNA: TGTGCCAGCAGCTCTTGGACTAGCGGTACCACCGGGGAGCTGTTTTTT.

V gene TRBV12-5 combines with J gene TRBJ2-6; D gene uncertain. The germline V and J ends were trimmed by 0 bases and 0 bases, with 9 bases remaining between them. The CDR3 extends over 17 amino acids. CDR1 and CDR2 (germline): LGHNT, FRNRAP. CDR3 nucleotides: TGTGCTAGTGGTTTGGTTGGAGCGAGCTCTGGGGCCAACGTCCTGACTTTC. It is translated as CASGLVGASSGANVLTF.

The V gene is TRBV2, the J gene TRBJ2-1; TRBD2 matches 11 bases. The CDR3 runs 16 residues. CDR1 and CDR2 from the germline V gene are SNHLY and FYNNEI. Trimming at V came to 6 bases and at J to 0 bases, leaving 4 bases not matched to a gene. The CDR3 reads CASRLLAGGSYNEQFF. CDR3 in DNA: TGTGCCAGCAGGCTGCTAGCGGGAGGCTCCTACAATGAGCAGTTCTTC.

The genes are TRBV21-1 and TRBJ2-1. TRBV21-1 is a pseudogene segment. This CDR3 region has 14 residues. This CDR3 is CASSTLRANNEQFF. The DNA of the CDR3 is TGTGCCAGCAGCACTCTCCGGGCAAACAATGAGCAGTTCTTC.

The rearrangement joins TRBV5-8 to TRBJ2-5; 7 bases map to TRBD2. CDR3 length: 13 residues. CDR1 SGHTS and CDR2 YDEGEE come from the germline V gene. V trimming: 4 bases; J trimming: 4 bases; junction bases outside the gene matches: 4. The CDR3 bases are TGTGCCAGCAGCGGGTGGGAGGGAGAGACCCAGTACTTC. Its protein product is CASSGWEGETQYF.

V gene TRBV5-4 combines with J gene TRBJ2-2; perhaps D is TRBD1 or TRBD2 (6 bases each). Germline V gives CDR1 SGHNT, CDR2 YYREEE (reference sequence). This CDR3 contains 16 residues. V shed 6 bases and J shed 1 base, with 16 bases lying between them. The CDR3 nucleotides read TGTGCCAGCACCCACGTAGGAGGGGGGAACACCGGGGAGCTGTTTTTT. Its protein product is CASTHVGGGNTGELFF.

The rearrangement links TRBV5-1 to TRBJ2-5; perhaps TRBD2 as D (6 bases). V gave up 4 bases and J gave up 2 bases, with 15 bases separating them. Germline V gene lookup returns CDR1 SGHRS and CDR2 YFSETQ. The length of the CDR3 is 15 residues. The CDR3: CASSLRGLKQETQYF. For the CDR3, the DNA is TGCGCCAGCAGCCTCCGGGGACTCAAACAAGAGACCCAGTACTTC.

The chain links TRBV2 to TRBJ2-3; 11 nucleotides line up with TRBD2. The CDR3 sequence is 14 residues long. Germline values: CDR1 SNHLY, CDR2 FYNNEI. The V segment lost 8 bases and the J segment 0 bases; nucleotides outside the gene matches: 1. CDR3 region: CASRTSGSTDTQYF. The CDR3 DNA is TGTGCCAGCCGGACTAGCGGGAGCACAGATACGCAGTATTTT. Full variable domain (remainder filled in from reference TRBV2 and TRBJ2-3): EPEVTQTPSHQVTQMGQEVILRCVPISNHLYFYWYRQILGQKVEFLVSFYNNEISEKSEIFDDQFSVERPDGSNFTLKIRSTKLEDSAMYFCASRTSGSTDTQYFGPGTRLTVL.

The V and J genes are TRBV14 and TRBJ2-2, with D perhaps being TRBD1 or TRBD2 (5 bases each). Deletions cut 2 bases from V and 2 bases from J, with 12 bases between. This CDR3 region has 16 residues. Germline V gene lookup returns CDR1 SGHDN and CDR2 FVKESK. Here the CDR3 DNA reads TGTGCCAGCAGCCAACTCGGGACGCTCAACACCGGGGAGCTGTTTTTT. It yields the protein CASSQLGTLNTGELFF.

This sequence joins TRBV30 and TRBJ1-5; D is undetermined. Trimming took off 0 bases at V and 6 bases at J, with 15 bases between the two ends. CDR3 size: 15 residues. CDR1 and CDR2 (germline): GTSNPN, SVGIG (reference sequence). The CDR3 here is CAWSVSSRLGQPQHF. The DNA for the CDR3 is TGTGCCTGGAGTGTCTCCTCTAGGTTAGGTCAGCCCCAGCATTTT. Together with reference TRBV30 and TRBJ1-5, the CDR3 gives the full variable domain: SQTIHQWPATLVQPVGSPLSLECTVEGTSNPNLYWYRQAAGRGLQLLFYSVGIGQISSEVPQNLSASRPQDRQFILSSKKLLLSDSGFYLCAWSVSSRLGQPQHFGDGTRLSIL.

V usage is TRBV19 and J usage is TRBJ1-6, with a tentative D call TRBD1 (6 bases). CDR1 is LNHDA and CDR2 is SQIVND in the germline V gene (reference sequence). The CDR3 sequence is 16 residues long. The V end was cut by 3 bases, the J end by 5 bases, with 14 bases between. The CDR3 nucleotides are TGTGCCAGTAGTATCACCCGGACAGTCCATAATTCACCCCTCCACTTT. This codes for CASSITRTVHNSPLHF.